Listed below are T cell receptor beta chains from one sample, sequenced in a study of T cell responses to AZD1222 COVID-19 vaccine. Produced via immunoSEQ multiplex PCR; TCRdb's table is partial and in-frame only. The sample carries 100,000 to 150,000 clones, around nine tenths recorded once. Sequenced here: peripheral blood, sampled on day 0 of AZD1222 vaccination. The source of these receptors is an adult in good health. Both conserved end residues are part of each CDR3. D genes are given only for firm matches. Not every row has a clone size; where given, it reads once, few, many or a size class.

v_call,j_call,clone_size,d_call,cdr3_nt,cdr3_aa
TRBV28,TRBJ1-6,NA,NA,TGTGCCAGCAGTCAACCCCGGGGGACTTCCTCAGCCCTCCACTTT,CASSQPRGTSSALHF
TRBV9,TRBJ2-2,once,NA,TGTGCCAGCAGCGTAGAGGCAAAGGCCGGGGAGCTGTTTTTT,CASSVEAKAGELFF
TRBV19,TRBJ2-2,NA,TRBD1,TGTGCCAGTAGTCGGGGACAGTTTAACACCGGGGAGCTGTTTTTT,CASSRGQFNTGELFF
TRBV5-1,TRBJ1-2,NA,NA,TGCGCCAGCAGCCCGCGGGAGGATTCCTATGGCTACACCTTC,CASSPREDSYGYTF
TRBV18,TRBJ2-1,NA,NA,TGTGCCAGCTCACCACTTAGAAACGATGAGCAGTTCTTC,CASSPLRNDEQFF
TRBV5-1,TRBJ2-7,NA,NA,TGCGCCAGCAGCTTGTTCGGGGCGTCGTCCTACGAGCAGTACTTC,CASSLFGASSYEQYF
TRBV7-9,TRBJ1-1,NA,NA,TGTGCCAGCAGCTTAAGTTCTTCCACTGAAGCTTTCTTT,CASSLSSSTEAFF
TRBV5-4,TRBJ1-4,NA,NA,TGTGCCAGCAGCTCGGGAATTTCAGAGGAAAAACTGTTTTTT,CASSSGISEEKLFF
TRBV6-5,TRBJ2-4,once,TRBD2,TGTGCCAGCAGTTACTCCGCGGGGGATCAAAACATTCAGTACTTC,CASSYSAGDQNIQYF
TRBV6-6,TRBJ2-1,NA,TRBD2,TGTGCCAGCAGTGGCGGGACTAGCAACCACAATGAGCAGTTCTTC,CASSGGTSNHNEQFF
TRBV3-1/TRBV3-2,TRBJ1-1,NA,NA,TGTGCCAGCAGCCTCGGGCAGAACACTGAAGCTTTCTTT,CASSLGQNTEAFF
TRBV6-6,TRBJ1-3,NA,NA,TGTGCCAGCAGATCGACAGCGTCTGGAAACACCATATATTTT,CASRSTASGNTIYF
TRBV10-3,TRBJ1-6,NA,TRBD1,TGTGCCATCAGTGATGGACAGGTTCAGTCACCCCTCCACTTT,CAISDGQVQSPLHF